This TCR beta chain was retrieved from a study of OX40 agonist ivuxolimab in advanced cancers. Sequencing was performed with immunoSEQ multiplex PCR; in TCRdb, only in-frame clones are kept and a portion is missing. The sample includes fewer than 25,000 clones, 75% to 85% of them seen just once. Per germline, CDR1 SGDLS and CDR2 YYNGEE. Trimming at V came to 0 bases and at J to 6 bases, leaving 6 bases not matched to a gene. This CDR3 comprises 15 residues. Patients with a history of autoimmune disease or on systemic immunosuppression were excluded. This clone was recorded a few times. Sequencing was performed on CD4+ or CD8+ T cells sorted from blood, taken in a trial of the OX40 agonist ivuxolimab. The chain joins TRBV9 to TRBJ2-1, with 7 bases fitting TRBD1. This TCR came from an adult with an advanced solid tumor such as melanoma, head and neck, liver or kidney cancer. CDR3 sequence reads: CASSVGGGAGNEQFF. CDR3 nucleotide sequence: TGTGCCAGCAGCGTAGGAGGGGGCGCGGGCAATGAGCAGTTCTTC.